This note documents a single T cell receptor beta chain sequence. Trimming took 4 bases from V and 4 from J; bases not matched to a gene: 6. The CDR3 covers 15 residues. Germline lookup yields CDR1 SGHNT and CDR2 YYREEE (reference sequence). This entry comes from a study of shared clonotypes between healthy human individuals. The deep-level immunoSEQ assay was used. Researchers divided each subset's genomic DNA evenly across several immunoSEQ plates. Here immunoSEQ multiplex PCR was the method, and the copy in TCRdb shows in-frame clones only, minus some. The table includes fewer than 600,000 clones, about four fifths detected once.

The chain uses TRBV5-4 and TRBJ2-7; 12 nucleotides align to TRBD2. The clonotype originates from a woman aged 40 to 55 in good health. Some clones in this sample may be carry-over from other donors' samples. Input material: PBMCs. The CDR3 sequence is CASSRLAGDRYEQYF. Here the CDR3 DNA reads TGTGCCAGCAGCCGACTAGCGGGAGATCGTTACGAGCAGTACTTC. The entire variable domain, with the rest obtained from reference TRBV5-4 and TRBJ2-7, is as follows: ETGVTQSPTHLIKTRGQQVTLRCSSQSGHNTVSWYQQALGQGPQFIFQYYREEENGRGNFPPRFSGLQFPNYSSELNVNALELDDSALYLCASSRLAGDRYEQYFGPGTRLTVT.